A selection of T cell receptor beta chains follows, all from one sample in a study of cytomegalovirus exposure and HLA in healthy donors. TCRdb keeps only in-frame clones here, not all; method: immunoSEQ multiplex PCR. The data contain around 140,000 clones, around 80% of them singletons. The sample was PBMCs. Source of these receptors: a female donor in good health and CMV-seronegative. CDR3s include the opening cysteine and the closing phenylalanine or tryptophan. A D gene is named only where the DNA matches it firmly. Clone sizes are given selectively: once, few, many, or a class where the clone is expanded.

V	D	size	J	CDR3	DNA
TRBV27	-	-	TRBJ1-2	CASSSPSRGYGYTF	TGTGCCAGCAGTTCCCCCTCCCGGGGTTATGGCTACACCTTC
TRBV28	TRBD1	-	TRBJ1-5	CASSPGDREQQPQHF	TGTGCCAGCAGTCCCGGGGACAGGGAACAGCAGCCCCAGCATTTT
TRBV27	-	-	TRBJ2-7	CASSSGGGEQYF	TGTGCCAGCTCCTCTGGGGGAGGAGAGCAGTACTTC
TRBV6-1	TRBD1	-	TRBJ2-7	CASRGTGRTAEQYF	TGTGCCAGCAGGGGGACAGGGCGAACAGCCGAGCAGTACTTC
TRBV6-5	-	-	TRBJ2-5	CASSYGTAETQYF	TGTGCCAGCAGTTACGGTACCGCGGAGACCCAGTACTTC
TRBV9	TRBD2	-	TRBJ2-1	CASSLGLAGGPSVNEQFF	TGTGCCAGCAGCCTCGGACTAGCGGGGGGGCCGTCCGTGAATGAGCAGTTCTTC
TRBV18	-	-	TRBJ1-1	CASSRKDSLNTEAFF	TGTGCCAGCTCACGAAAGGACAGTCTGAACACTGAAGCTTTCTTT
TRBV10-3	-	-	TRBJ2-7	CAISESWADTYEQYF	TGTGCCATCAGTGAGTCTTGGGCCGATACCTACGAGCAGTACTTC
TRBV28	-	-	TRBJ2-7	CASTQRAQRARYEQYF	TGTGCCAGCACCCAAAGGGCCCAGAGGGCCCGCTACGAGCAGTACTTC
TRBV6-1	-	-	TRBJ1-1	CASSEVSAEAFF	TGTGCCAGCAGTGAAGTATCCGCTGAAGCTTTCTTT
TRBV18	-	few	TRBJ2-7	CASSPGPYEQYF	TGTGCCAGCTCACCAGGGCCCTACGAGCAGTACTTC
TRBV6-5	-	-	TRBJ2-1	CASSYRGGVYNGQFF	TGTGCCAGCAGTTACAGGGGGGGCGTCTACAATGGGCAGTTCTTC
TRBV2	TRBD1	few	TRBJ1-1	CASSYDRVSEAFF	TGTGCCAGCAGTTACGACAGGGTTAGTGAAGCTTTCTTT
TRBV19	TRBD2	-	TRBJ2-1	CASSIRTSNEQFF	TGTGCCAGTAGTATTCGGACTAGCAATGAGCAGTTCTTC
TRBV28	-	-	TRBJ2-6	CASRVQGLKIRGANVLTF	TGTGCCAGCAGGGTCCAGGGCCTGAAGATACGTGGGGCCAACGTCCTGACTTTC
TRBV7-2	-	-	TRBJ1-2	CASSSSGWGGYPF	TGTGCCAGCAGCTCCTCGGGTTGGGGAGGCTACCCCTTC
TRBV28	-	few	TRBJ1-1	CASSLGGHLNTEAFF	TGTGCCAGCAGTTTAGGGGGACACCTGAACACTGAAGCTTTCTTT
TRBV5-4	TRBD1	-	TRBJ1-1	CASSLSDRGLNTEAFF	TGTGCCAGCAGCTTATCTGACAGGGGGCTTAACACTGAAGCTTTCTTT
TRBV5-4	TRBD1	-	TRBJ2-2	CASRQGGIDTGELFF	TGTGCCAGCCGACAGGGGGGTATAGACACCGGGGAGCTGTTTTTT
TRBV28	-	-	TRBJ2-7	CASRPSLTWEQYF	TGTGCCAGCAGACCAAGCCTTACGTGGGAGCAGTACTTC
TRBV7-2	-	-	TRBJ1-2	CASSPGPWGYTF	TGTGCCAGCAGTCCCGGTCCCTGGGGCTACACCTTC
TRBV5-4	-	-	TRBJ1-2	CASSVDSYGYTF	TGTGCCAGCAGCGTGGACAGTTATGGCTACACCTTC
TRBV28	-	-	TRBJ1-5	CASTLRAGQPQHF	TGTGCCAGCACCCTTCGGGCGGGCCAGCCCCAGCATTTT
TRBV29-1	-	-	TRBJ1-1	CSVSRGAGNTEAFF	TGCAGCGTTTCTAGAGGCGCCGGGAACACTGAAGCTTTCTTT
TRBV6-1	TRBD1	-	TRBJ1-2	CASSVRDSYGYTF	TGTGCCAGCAGTGTCCGGGACAGCTATGGCTACACCTTC
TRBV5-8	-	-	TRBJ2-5	CASSLYQGKTQYF	TGTGCCAGCAGCTTGTATCAGGGAAAGACCCAGTACTTC
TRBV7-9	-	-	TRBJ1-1	CASSPYPSDSLNTEAFF	TGTGCCAGCAGCCCCTACCCGTCGGACAGCCTGAACACTGAAGCTTTCTTT